The 7 T cell receptor beta chains reported below all come from one sample, sequenced in a study of cytomegalovirus exposure and HLA in healthy donors. The PCR had 60 Vbeta and 13 Jbeta primers. Produced via immunoSEQ multiplex PCR; TCRdb's table is partial and in-frame only. The sample has 100,000 to 150,000 clones; around 80% are singletons. Source material: PBMCs. Receptors originate from a man over 45 in good health and CMV-seronegative.

This chain uses TRBV13 with TRBJ2-7; TRBD2 agrees at 9 bases. The CDR3 spans 15 residues. V was pared by 5 bases and J by 3 bases, with 8 bases of the junction left unmatched. Germline V gene lookup returns CDR1 PRHDT and CDR2 FYEKMQ (reference sequence). CDR3 in DNA: TGTGCCAGCAGCCCAGCGGGGGGCCTAGACTACGAGCAGTACTTC. Encoded protein: CASSPAGGLDYEQYF.

The genes are TRBV4-3 and TRBJ1-6; 9 bases line up with TRBD1. Germline CDR1 is LGHNA and CDR2 is YSLEER. After removal of 1 base from V and 6 bases from J, the junction contained 4 bases not matched to a gene. CDR3 size: 16 residues. The CDR3 sequence: CASSQVRDRVNSPLHF. CDR3 DNA sequence: TGCGCCAGCAGCCAAGTTCGGGACAGGGTTAATTCACCCCTCCACTTT.

The rearrangement joins TRBV5-1 to TRBJ2-7; possible D gene TRBD2, 6 bases. Between the trimmed V and J ends, which lost 3 bases and 0 bases, there was a span of 16 bases. The CDR3 is 16 residues long. CDR1 and CDR2 from the germline V gene are SGHRS and YFSETQ. CDR3 sequence: CASSSLRDGSSYEQYF. CDR3 DNA: TGCGCCAGCAGCTCGCTTCGGGACGGGAGCTCCTACGAGCAGTACTTC.

The gene calls are TRBV25-1 and TRBJ1-5; D is possibly TRBD1 (5 bases). The CDR3 has 12 residues. With 6 bases removed from V and 9 bases from J, the gap between germline ends came to 12 bases. The germline V gene encodes CDR1 MGHDK and CDR2 SYGVNS. CDR3 region: CASRGGIGPQHF. The CDR3 nucleotides are TGTGCCAGCAGGGGGGGGATTGGGCCCCAGCATTTT.

The rearrangement uses TRBV19 and TRBJ1-5; 8 bases map to TRBD1. The ends lost 6 bases at V and 6 bases at J; junction bases unmatched: 10. Germline CDR1 reads LNHDA; CDR2 reads SQIVND (reference sequence). The CDR3 contains 15 residues. CDR3 sequence (DNA): TGTGCCAGTAGCCAGGGTGGCAGGGGGCTTCAGCCCCAGCATTTT. Translated: CASSQGGRGLQPQHF.

The chain uses TRBV19 and TRBJ1-5; 9 bases are a match to TRBD1. Germline loops: CDR1 LNHDA, CDR2 SQIVND (reference sequence). The CDR3 covers 19 residues. V gave up 7 bases and J gave up 0 bases; unmatched junction bases: 16. The CDR3 here is CASKGGRDRGVYSNQPQHF. As DNA, the CDR3 is TGTGCCAGTAAAGGGGGCCGTGACAGGGGGGTCTATAGCAATCAGCCCCAGCATTTT.

CDR3 nucleotide sequence: TGCAGCGTTGGTCCGACTAGCGGGGGGGAGACCCAGTACTTC. Translation gives CSVGPTSGGETQYF. The chain couples TRBV29-1 to TRBJ2-5, with 13 bases aligning to TRBD2. The CDR3 extends over 14 amino acids. CDR1 is SQVTM, CDR2 ANQGSEA, per germline. V was clipped by 4 bases and J by 5 bases; unmatched bases: 4.